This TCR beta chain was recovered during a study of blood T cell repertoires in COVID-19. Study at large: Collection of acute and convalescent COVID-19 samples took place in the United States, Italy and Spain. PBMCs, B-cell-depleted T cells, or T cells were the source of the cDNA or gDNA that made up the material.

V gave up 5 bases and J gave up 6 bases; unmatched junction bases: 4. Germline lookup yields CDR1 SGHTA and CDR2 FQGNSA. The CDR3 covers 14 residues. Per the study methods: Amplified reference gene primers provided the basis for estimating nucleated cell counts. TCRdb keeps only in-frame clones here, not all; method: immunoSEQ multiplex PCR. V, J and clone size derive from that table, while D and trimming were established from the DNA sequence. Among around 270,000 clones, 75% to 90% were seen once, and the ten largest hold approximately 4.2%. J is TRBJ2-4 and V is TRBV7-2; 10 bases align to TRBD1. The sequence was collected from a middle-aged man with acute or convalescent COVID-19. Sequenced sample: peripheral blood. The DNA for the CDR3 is TGTGCCAGCAGCCCGGGGACAGGGGTAAACATTCAGTACTTC. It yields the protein CASSPGTGVNIQYF. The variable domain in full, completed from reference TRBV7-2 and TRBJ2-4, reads GAGVSQSPSNKVTEKGKDVELRCDPISGHTALYWYRQSLGQGLEFLIYFQGNSAPDKSGLPSDRFSAERTGGSVSTLTIQRTQQEDSAVYLCASSPGTGVNIQYFGAGTRLSVL.